The next 27 T cell receptor beta chains were all read from a single sample in a study of blood T cell repertoires in COVID-19. The table came from immunoSEQ multiplex PCR; TCRdb's copy has only in-frame clones and leaves some out. The sample has 200,000 to 250,000 clones, around 80% seen once. The specimen was PBMCs or T cells enriched from blood (not recorded which). These receptors were taken from a man between 60 and 75 years old who had recovered from COVID-19.

This clone was seen a few times. The genes are TRBV6-1 and TRBJ1-4; D is ambiguous. V lost 4 bases to trimming and J lost 4 bases, with 25 bases between them. The germline gives CDR1 MNHNS, CDR2 SASEGT. The CDR3 is 19 residues long. The CDR3 DNA follows: TGTGCCAGCAGTGTATGGCCCCGGGAAACCCGCCCGCTTAATGAAAAACTGTTTTTT. Protein: CASSVWPRETRPLNEKLFF.

The CDR3 reads CASSAGTGDTEAFF. The CDR3 DNA sequence: TGTGCCAGCAGCGCCGGGACAGGGGACACTGAAGCTTTCTTT. This chain links TRBV7-2 with TRBJ1-1; 10 bases fit TRBD1. The V gene end was trimmed by 5 bases and the J gene end by 3 bases; junction bases not matched to a gene: 3. Germline values: CDR1 SGHTA, CDR2 FQGNSA. The CDR3 has 14 residues. Full variable domain (missing parts from reference TRBV7-2 and TRBJ1-1): GAGVSQSPSNKVTEKGKDVELRCDPISGHTALYWYRQSLGQGLEFLIYFQGNSAPDKSGLPSDRFSAERTGGSVSTLTIQRTQQEDSAVYLCASSAGTGDTEAFFGQGTRLTVV.

This clone was observed once. The chain has TRBV5-1 and TRBJ1-2; D call uncertain. Germline CDR1 reads SGHRS; CDR2 reads YFSETQ. CDR3 length equals 15 residues. Trimming left V 0 bases short and J 3 bases short, with 12 bases between. CDR3 amino acids: CASSLDGSLYYGYTF. CDR3 coding DNA: TGCGCCAGCAGCTTGGATGGGAGCCTCTACTATGGCTACACCTTC.

The chain links TRBV19 to TRBJ2-7; D might be TRBD2 (6 bases). The V gene lost 3 bases and the J gene lost 3 bases, with 12 bases spanning the gap. Germline V lookup: CDR1 LNHDA, CDR2 SQIVND (reference sequence). There are 14 residues in the CDR3. DNA of the CDR3: TGTGCCAGTAGTATTGGAGGGCTTGACTACGAGCAGTACTTC. Translating it yields CASSIGGLDYEQYF.

The V and J genes are TRBV2 and TRBJ1-2; D might be TRBD1 (5 bases). Germline V CDR1 and CDR2: SNHLY, FYNNEI. V lost 2 bases to trimming and J lost 6 bases, with 19 bases between them. The CDR3 is 16 residues long. The CDR3 loop is CASSEPRPRGGDGYTF. As DNA, the CDR3 is TGTGCCAGCAGTGAACCCCGACCCCGCGGGGGAGATGGCTACACCTTC.

The chain recombines TRBV7-2 with TRBJ2-7; the match to TRBD1 covers 7 bases. The CDR3 is made up of 17 amino acids. With V trimmed by 0 bases and J by 0 bases, 8 bases remained unmatched. Germline values: CDR1 SGHTA, CDR2 FQGNSA. The DNA of the CDR3 is TGTGCCAGCAGCTTAGCGTATCTGGCAGGGGGCTCCTACGAGCAGTACTTC. This codes for CASSLAYLAGGSYEQYF.

This sequence joins TRBV19 and TRBJ1-5, with D tentatively TRBD1 (6 bases). The V end lost 4 bases, the J end lost 5 bases, and 12 bases lay between the germline ends. Germline V gene sequence: CDR1 LNHDA, CDR2 SQIVND (reference sequence). This CDR3 is built from 14 residues. The CDR3 loop reads CASSTTGFDQPQHF. The CDR3 nucleotides read TGTGCCAGTAGTACTACAGGGTTCGATCAGCCCCAGCATTTT.

The table lists this clone with a few counts. The rearrangement links TRBV10-2 to TRBJ1-5, with 9 bases aligning to TRBD1. Looked up from germline, CDR1 is WSHSY and CDR2 is SAAADI. CDR3 length: 14 residues. V was clipped by 6 bases and J by 6 bases; unmatched bases: 6. This chain's CDR3 is CASRPGTGSQPQHF. The CDR3 DNA reads TGCGCCAGCAGACCCGGGACAGGGAGTCAGCCCCAGCATTTT.

J is TRBJ1-2 and V is TRBV6-5; TRBD1 is a possible D gene (6 bases). Trimming removed 6 bases from V and 2 bases from J, with 10 bases in between. Per germline, CDR1 MNHEY and CDR2 SVGAGI. The CDR3 extends over 13 amino acids. The CDR3 region has the DNA TGTGCCAGCAGACAGGGTTCCAACTATGGCTACACCTTC. Translation: CASRQGSNYGYTF.

This chain links TRBV3-1 (or the pseudogene TRBV3-2) with TRBJ2-1; TRBD2 aligns across 12 bases. V gave up 6 bases and J gave up 9 bases; unmatched junction bases: 6. In germline, CDR1 is LGHDT, CDR2 YNNKEL (reference sequence). The CDR3 is made up of 14 amino acids. CDR3 nucleotide sequence: TGTGCCAGCAGTCGGACTAGCGGGGTGGGTGAGCAGTTCTTC. Amino acids: CASSRTSGVGEQFF.

The chain uses TRBV4-1 and TRBJ1-1; 7 bases agree with TRBD1. The germline V gene has CDR1 MGHRA and CDR2 YSYEKL. V shed 0 bases and J 4 bases; nucleotides not matched to a gene: 5. The CDR3 is 15 amino acids. CDR3 residues: CASSQDAQGFTEAFF. The CDR3 DNA is TGCGCCAGCAGCCAAGACGCACAGGGGTTCACTGAAGCTTTCTTT.

This clone was counted once. This rearrangement joins TRBV4-3 to TRBJ2-1; D unclear. V was trimmed by 2 bases and J by 0 bases, leaving 14 bases between them. The germline gives CDR1 LGHNA, CDR2 YSLEER. The CDR3 runs 17 residues. CDR3 sequence reads: CASSQRGPVSSYNEQFF. The CDR3 DNA reads as TGCGCCAGCAGCCAACGCGGTCCTGTGAGCTCCTACAATGAGCAGTTCTTC.

This clone was recorded only once. The genes are TRBV15 and TRBJ2-3; TRBD1 aligns across 7 bases. Losses at the gene ends were 4 bases for V and 2 bases for J; bases not matched to a gene: 3. This CDR3 is 14 amino acids long. Germline loops: CDR1 LNHNV, CDR2 YYDKDF (reference sequence). Here the CDR3 reads CATSTDRNTDTQYF. The CDR3 DNA sequence: TGTGCCACCAGCACGGACAGGAACACAGATACGCAGTATTTT.

V usage is TRBV10-3 and J usage is TRBJ1-5; unclear D gene. The V end lost 0 bases, the J end lost 3 bases, and 6 bases lay between the germline ends. Germline CDR1 and CDR2: ENHRY and SYGVKD. The CDR3 totals 14 residues. The CDR3 region is CAISESRNNQPQHF. For the CDR3, the DNA is TGTGCCATCAGTGAGTCGCGGAACAATCAGCCCCAGCATTTT.

The V gene is TRBV19, the J gene TRBJ2-1, with 12 bases fitting TRBD1. The CDR3 sequence is 21 residues long. The germline V gene encodes CDR1 LNHDA and CDR2 SQIVND (reference sequence). Germline trimming cut 3 bases from V and 0 bases from J; bases unmatched to any gene: 15. CDR3 loop: CASSMGPGTGGLLSSYNEQFF. The CDR3 DNA reads as TGTGCCAGTAGTATGGGACCCGGGACAGGGGGCCTTTTAAGCTCCTACAATGAGCAGTTCTTC.

The chain is built from TRBV6-5 and TRBJ2-7; the D gene is possibly TRBD2 (5 bases). CDR1 MNHEY and CDR2 SVGAGI come from the germline V gene. V lost 0 bases to trimming and J lost 0 bases, with 12 bases between them. The CDR3 is 16 amino acids. The DNA of the CDR3 is TGTGCCAGCAGTTACTCACATCGAGGGTTCTCCTACGAGCAGTACTTC. Residues: CASSYSHRGFSYEQYF.

V is TRBV12-3 or TRBV12-4 and J is TRBJ1-6; unclear D gene. Trimming removed 6 bases at V and 10 bases at J, with 10 bases between. This CDR3 has 12 amino acids. The CDR3 DNA sequence: TGTGCCAGCAGCCTGAGCGTGTCACCCCTCCACTTT. Its protein product is CASSLSVSPLHF.

This sequence joins TRBV12-5 and TRBJ1-1; D remains ambiguous. Trimming took 1 base from V and 4 from J, leaving 10 bases between them. CDR1 and CDR2 from the germline V gene are LGHNT and FRNRAP. The CDR3 covers 14 residues. DNA of the CDR3: TGTGCTAGTGGTTTGGGATTTCTACTCACTGAAGCTTTCTTT. This codes for CASGLGFLLTEAFF.

The chain recombines TRBV7-3 with TRBJ1-1, with no clear D. The CDR3 has 13 amino acids. V dropped 2 bases and J dropped 6 bases, with 10 bases sitting between them. CDR1 SGHTA and CDR2 FQGTGA come from the germline V gene. This chain's CDR3 is CASSLGSEAEAFF. The CDR3 nucleotides read TGTGCCAGCAGCTTAGGGTCTGAGGCTGAAGCTTTCTTT.

The chain combines TRBV9 with TRBJ1-2, with D maybe TRBD1 (6 bases). The length of the CDR3 is 15 residues. Germline CDR1 and CDR2: SGDLS and YYNGEE. The V and J ends lost 4 bases and 6 bases respectively, with 19 bases between them. The CDR3 region has the DNA TGTGCCAGCAGCACCCAGCCGGGACACAGAGATGGCTACACCTTC. Amino acid sequence: CASSTQPGHRDGYTF.

This sequence joins TRBV7-9 and TRBJ2-7; D gene unclear. The CDR3 length is 14 residues. The V gene's germline CDR1 is SEHNR and CDR2 FQNEAQ (reference sequence). Trimming stripped 1 base from V and 5 bases from J, with 12 bases between. In nucleotides, the CDR3 is TGTGCCAGCAGCTTAGTCGGGTCAAATAACGAGCAGTACTTC. Amino acid sequence: CASSLVGSNNEQYF.

This chain links TRBV5-1 with TRBJ2-3, with D perhaps matching TRBD2 (6 bases). The length of the CDR3 is 14 residues. Trimming shortened V by 2 bases and J by 5 bases, and 12 bases separated the two germline ends. Germline lookup yields CDR1 SGHRS and CDR2 YFSETQ. The CDR3 loop reads CASSFAGQGDTQYF. The CDR3 DNA reads TGCGCCAGCAGCTTTGCGGGGCAAGGAGATACGCAGTATTTT.

This clone occurred a few times. V and J are TRBV27 and TRBJ2-7; D is uncertain. Germline loops: CDR1 MNHEY, CDR2 SMNVEV (reference sequence). V shed 0 bases and J shed 3 bases, with 12 bases lying between them. CDR3 length: 15 residues. The CDR3 DNA reads as TGTGCCAGCAGTTTATCGTATGGTAGTATCTACGAGCAGTACTTC. Amino acids: CASSLSYGSIYEQYF.

V is TRBV29-1 and J is TRBJ2-2; TRBD1 matches at 9 bases. The germline gives CDR1 SQVTM, CDR2 ANQGSEA. Trimming took 4 bases from V and 3 from J; bases not matched to a gene: 3. This CDR3 is built from 14 residues. The CDR3 sequence: CSVADRGDTGELFF. CDR3 coding DNA: TGCAGCGTTGCGGACAGGGGTGACACCGGGGAGCTGTTTTTT.

The rearrangement joins TRBV6-1 to TRBJ1-1, with D perhaps matching TRBD1 (5 bases). The CDR3 is 14 amino acids. CDR1 is MNHNS and CDR2 is SASEGT in the germline V gene. The V and J ends lost 1 base and 5 bases respectively, with 11 bases between them. CDR3 bases: TGTGCCAGCAGTGAAGTAGTCAGGGAAACTGAAGCTTTCTTT. Its protein is CASSEVVRETEAFF.

The rearrangement joins TRBV7-9 to TRBJ2-3; a weak D match, TRBD1 (5 bases). The germline CDR1 and CDR2 sequences are SEHNR and FQNEAQ (reference sequence). The CDR3 loop spans 15 amino acids. V lost 1 base, J lost 4 bases, and 12 bases lay in between. CDR3 DNA: TGTGCCAGCAGCTTAGGGCCTGGGGCCGCAGATACGCAGTATTTT. Its translation is CASSLGPGAADTQYF.

The rearrangement joins TRBV19 to TRBJ1-4; D ambiguous. Germline V gives CDR1 LNHDA, CDR2 SQIVND (reference sequence). The CDR3 has 13 amino acids. The V and J ends lost 3 bases and 4 bases respectively, with 6 bases between them. CDR3 sequence reads: CASSITYNEKLFF. The CDR3 DNA follows: TGTGCCAGTAGTATCACCTATAATGAAAAACTGTTTTTT. Supplemented by reference TRBV19 and TRBJ1-4, the full variable domain reads DGGITQSPKYLFRKEGQNVTLSCEQNLNHDAMYWYRQDPGQGLRLIYYSQIVNDFQKGDIAEGYSVSREKKESFPLTVTSAQKNPTAFYLCASSITYNEKLFFGSGTQLSVL.